This T cell receptor beta chain was captured in a study of blood T cell repertoires in COVID-19. Study at large: Samples representing acute and convalescent COVID-19 were sourced from the United States, Italy and Spain. PBMCs, B-cell-depleted T cells, or T cells were the source of the cDNA or gDNA that made up the material.

This CDR3 has 13 amino acids. Losses at the gene ends were 5 bases for V and 3 bases for J; bases not matched to a gene: 4. The V gene's germline CDR1 is SGHVS and CDR2 FQNEAQ. The Seattle patients joined while their infection was active and were tracked longitudinally afterward. TCRdb's table, derived via immunoSEQ multiplex PCR, lists solely in-frame clones and lacks some. The sample gives around 110,000 clones, 60% to 85% of which show up once; 6.2% is in the top ten. Material: peripheral blood. The chain carries TRBV7-8 and TRBJ2-7; 7 bases map to TRBD1. The sequence was collected from a man older than 75 with COVID-19, enrolled during active disease. CDR3 loop: CASSEQGRYEQYF. The CDR3 coding sequence is TGTGCCAGCAGCGAACAGGGGCGCTACGAGCAGTACTTC.